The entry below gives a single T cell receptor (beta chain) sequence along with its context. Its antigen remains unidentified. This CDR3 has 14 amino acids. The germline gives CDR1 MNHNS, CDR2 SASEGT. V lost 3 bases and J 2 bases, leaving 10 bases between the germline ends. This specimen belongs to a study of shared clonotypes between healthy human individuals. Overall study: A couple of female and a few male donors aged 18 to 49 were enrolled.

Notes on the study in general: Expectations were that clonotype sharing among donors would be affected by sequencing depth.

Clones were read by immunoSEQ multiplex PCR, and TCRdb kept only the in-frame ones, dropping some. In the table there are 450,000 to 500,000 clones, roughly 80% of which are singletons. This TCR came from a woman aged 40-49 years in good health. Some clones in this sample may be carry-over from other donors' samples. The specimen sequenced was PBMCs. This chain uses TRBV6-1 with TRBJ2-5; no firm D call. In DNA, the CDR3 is TGTGCCAGCAGTGATATCGGGCCACAAGAGACCCAGTACTTC. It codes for CASSDIGPQETQYF.